This is a list of T cell receptor beta chains from one sample in a study of T cells in Graves' hyperthyroidism and ophthalmopathy. TCRdb processed the multiplex PCR reads anew with MiXCR; each CDR3 protein has one entry. The sample has a few hundred thousand distinct CDR3 sequences, approximately 14% seen once; the top ten hold roughly 33%. Sequencing was performed on blood. The receptors were sampled from a woman between 40 and 55 years old with Graves' ophthalmopathy. The CDR3 runs from the conserved cysteine through the conserved F or W. D genes are given only for firm matches. Size is omitted from some rows. Given values are once, few, many or a class for expanded clones.

TRBJ1-5	TRBV11-2	few	NA	CASSLRGDNRSQPQHF	TGTGCCAGCAGCTTGAGGGGGGACAACCGCAGTCAGCCCCAGCATTTT
TRBJ2-2	TRBV3-1	NA	NA	CASSQVEGTGELFF	TGTGCCAGCAGCCAAGTAGAGGGGACCGGGGAGCTGTTTTTT
TRBJ2-5	TRBV9	few	NA	CASSARGGAGETQYF	TGTGCCAGCAGCGCCCGAGGTGGGGCGGGAGAGACCCAGTACTTC
TRBJ2-1	TRBV7-9	many	NA	CASSLRQTENEQFF	TGTGCCAGCAGTCTCCGGCAAACAGAGAATGAGCAGTTCTTC
TRBJ2-7	TRBV6-6	many	NA	CASSYSRRYEQYF	TGTGCCAGCAGTTACTCGAGAAGGTACGAGCAGTACTTC
TRBJ2-4	TRBV28	few	TRBD1	CASGLGTDPTLRNIQYF	TGTGCCAGCGGGTTAGGGACAGATCCAACTTTGAGAAACATTCAGTACTTC
TRBJ1-1	TRBV6-1	many	NA	CASSFGGTEAFF	TGTGCCAGCAGTTTCGGGGGCACTGAAGCTTTCTTT
TRBJ1-2	TRBV15	many	NA	CATSLGGVEGYTF	TGTGCCACCAGTTTGGGGGGAGTCGAGGGCTACACCTTC
TRBJ1-2	TRBV27	NA	TRBD1	CASSPGTGRDYGYTF	TGTGCCAGCAGTCCGGGGACAGGGAGAGACTATGGCTACACCTTC
TRBJ1-1	TRBV3-1	few	TRBD1	CASSQRPGQVTEAFF	TGTGCCAGCAGCCAGCGACCGGGACAGGTCACTGAAGCTTTCTTT
TRBJ2-3	TRBV24-1	NA	NA	CATSDAGLSATDTQYF	TGTGCCACCAGTGATGCAGGGTTATCCGCCACAGATACGCAGTATTTT
TRBJ2-3	TRBV9	few	NA	CASSVVPNTDTQYF	TGTGCCAGCAGCGTAGTACCCAACACAGATACGCAGTATTTT
TRBJ2-1	TRBV24-1	few	NA	CATSDSGGDEQFF	TGTGCCACCAGTGATTCCGGGGGAGATGAGCAGTTCTTC
TRBJ1-1	TRBV20-1	NA	NA	CSAEHGRSTEAFF	TGCAGTGCTGAGCACGGACGATCCACTGAAGCTTTCTTT
TRBJ2-7	TRBV7-8	many	TRBD2	CASSNPGTSVSYEQYF	TGTGCCAGCAGCAACCCCGGGACTAGCGTATCCTACGAGCAGTACTTC
TRBJ2-1	TRBV5-8	NA	NA	CASSLWQAYNEQFF	TGTGCCAGCAGCTTGTGGCAGGCGTACAATGAGCAGTTCTTC
TRBJ2-7	TRBV6-1	many	TRBD2	CASRRTSGGGNEQYF	TGTGCCAGCAGACGGACTAGCGGGGGAGGTAACGAGCAGTACTTC
TRBJ2-1	TRBV5-1	NA	NA	CASSLVPRDDNEQFF	TGCGCCAGCAGCTTGGTTCCTAGAGACGACAATGAGCAGTTCTTC
TRBJ2-3	TRBV18	NA	NA	CASSPGQGTTDTQYF	TGTGCCAGCTCACCAGGCCAGGGGACGACAGATACGCAGTATTTT
TRBJ1-2	TRBV11-2	few	TRBD1	CASSSTTGGEGYTF	TGTGCCAGCAGCTCGACGACAGGGGGCGAGGGCTACACCTTC
TRBJ1-6	TRBV18	many	NA	CASSPKTGDSPLHF	TGTGCCAGCTCACCCAAGACAGGCGATTCACCCCTCCACTTT
TRBJ2-5	TRBV27	many	TRBD2	CASSLGSGRAGETQYF	TGTGCCAGCAGTTTGGGTAGCGGGAGGGCCGGAGAGACCCAGTACTTC
TRBJ2-7	TRBV20-1	few	NA	CSARDEDRSYEQYF	TGCAGTGCTAGAGACGAAGACCGCTCCTACGAGCAGTACTTC
TRBJ2-2	TRBV11-3	many	NA	CASSFGDGDTGELFF	TGTGCCAGCAGCTTCGGAGATGGAGACACCGGGGAGCTGTTTTTT
TRBJ2-4	TRBV9	NA	TRBD1	CASSVTTGLIQYF	TGTGCCAGCAGCGTAACGACAGGGCTCATTCAGTACTTC
TRBJ2-5	TRBV29-1	few	TRBD1	CSAGQGFETQYF	TGCAGCGCCGGACAGGGGTTCGAGACCCAGTACTTC
TRBJ2-7	TRBV10-1	few	NA	CARGGGVDSYEQYF	TGCGCCAGGGGTGGGGGAGTCGATTCCTACGAGCAGTACTTC
TRBJ2-7	TRBV19	many	NA	CASSIAVGTYEQYF	TGTGCCAGTAGTATAGCTGTAGGGACCTACGAGCAGTACTTC
TRBJ1-1	TRBV6-1	few	NA	CASRTLQDWVGKTEAFF	TGTGCCAGCAGGACGTTGCAGGATTGGGTGGGGAAGACTGAAGCTTTCTTT
TRBJ1-1	TRBV15	NA	NA	CATSREIGSSFF	TGTGCCACCAGCAGAGAAATAGGGTCGAGTTTCTTT
TRBJ1-2	TRBV29-1	NA	TRBD1	CSVRDRGRYGYTF	TGCAGCGTGAGGGACAGGGGCCGGTATGGCTACACCTTC
TRBJ2-2	TRBV6-5	few	TRBD2	CASSYNLAGHSTGELFF	TGTGCCAGCAGTTATAATTTAGCGGGACACAGCACCGGGGAGCTGTTTTTT
TRBJ2-7	TRBV13	many	NA	CASSSIGGGGPYEQYF	TGTGCCAGCAGCTCCATCGGCGGAGGGGGGCCCTACGAGCAGTACTTC
TRBJ2-1	TRBV9	NA	NA	CASSSLGADNEQFF	TGTGCCAGCAGCTCCCTTGGGGCGGACAATGAGCAGTTCTTC
TRBJ2-7	TRBV3-1	many	NA	CASSQAPQESYEQYF	TGTGCCAGCAGCCAAGCACCCCAGGAATCCTACGAGCAGTACTTC
TRBJ2-5	TRBV11-2	many	NA	CASSLYRGETQYF	TGTGCCAGCAGCTTATACCGTGGGGAGACCCAGTACTTC
TRBJ2-1	TRBV5-6	few	TRBD2	CASSGTSGRYYNEQFF	TGTGCCAGCAGCGGTACGAGCGGGAGATACTACAATGAGCAGTTCTTC
TRBJ2-3	TRBV11-2	many	TRBD1	CASSSPITGVGTDTQYF	TGTGCCAGCAGCTCCCCCATCACAGGGGTGGGAACAGATACGCAGTATTTT
TRBJ2-1	TRBV20-1	many	TRBD2	CSAPLGGGNEQFF	TGCAGTGCTCCCTTGGGGGGGGGCAATGAGCAGTTCTTC
TRBJ2-1	TRBV7-9	few	NA	CASSLGFLEQFF	TGTGCCAGCAGCCTAGGGTTCCTAGAGCAGTTCTTC
TRBJ1-2	TRBV5-6	NA	TRBD1	CASSSLGTGAYGYTF	TGTGCCAGCAGCTCCCTCGGGACAGGGGCCTATGGCTACACCTTC
TRBJ1-6	TRBV4-1	NA	NA	CASSHPTGEVGSPLHF	TGCGCCAGCAGCCACCCTACGGGGGAGGTAGGGTCACCCCTCCACTTT
TRBJ1-5	TRBV27	few	NA	CASSLGQFGNQPQHF	TGTGCCAGCAGTTTGGGCCAGTTCGGTAATCAGCCCCAGCATTTT
TRBJ2-1	TRBV27	many	TRBD2	CASSLLQVAGDANEQFF	TGTGCCAGCAGTTTACTACAGGTAGCGGGAGATGCGAATGAGCAGTTCTTC
TRBJ2-7	TRBV29-1	few	NA	CSVIQGYEQYF	TGCAGCGTCATACAGGGTTACGAGCAGTACTTC
TRBJ2-6	TRBV12-3/TRBV12-4	many	NA	CASSLGGGGANVLTF	TGTGCCAGCAGTTTAGGCGGAGGGGGGGCCAACGTCCTGACTTTC
TRBJ2-7	TRBV29-1	many	NA	CSALGGGWYEQYF	TGCAGCGCCTTGGGAGGGGGCTGGTACGAGCAGTACTTC
TRBJ1-1	TRBV2	NA	NA	CASSFEGREAFF	TGTGCCAGCAGTTTTGAGGGACGAGAAGCTTTCTTT
TRBJ2-5	TRBV20-1	NA	TRBD2	CSARDLAGVWETQYF	TGCAGTGCTAGAGATCTTGCGGGAGTATGGGAGACCCAGTACTTC
TRBJ2-3	TRBV10-2	few	TRBD2	CASVAAGSTDTQYF	TGCGCCAGCGTAGCAGCGGGAAGCACAGATACGCAGTATTTT
TRBJ1-5	TRBV24-1	many	NA	CATSENESEPQHF	TGTGCCACCAGTGAAAACGAGTCGGAGCCCCAGCATTTT